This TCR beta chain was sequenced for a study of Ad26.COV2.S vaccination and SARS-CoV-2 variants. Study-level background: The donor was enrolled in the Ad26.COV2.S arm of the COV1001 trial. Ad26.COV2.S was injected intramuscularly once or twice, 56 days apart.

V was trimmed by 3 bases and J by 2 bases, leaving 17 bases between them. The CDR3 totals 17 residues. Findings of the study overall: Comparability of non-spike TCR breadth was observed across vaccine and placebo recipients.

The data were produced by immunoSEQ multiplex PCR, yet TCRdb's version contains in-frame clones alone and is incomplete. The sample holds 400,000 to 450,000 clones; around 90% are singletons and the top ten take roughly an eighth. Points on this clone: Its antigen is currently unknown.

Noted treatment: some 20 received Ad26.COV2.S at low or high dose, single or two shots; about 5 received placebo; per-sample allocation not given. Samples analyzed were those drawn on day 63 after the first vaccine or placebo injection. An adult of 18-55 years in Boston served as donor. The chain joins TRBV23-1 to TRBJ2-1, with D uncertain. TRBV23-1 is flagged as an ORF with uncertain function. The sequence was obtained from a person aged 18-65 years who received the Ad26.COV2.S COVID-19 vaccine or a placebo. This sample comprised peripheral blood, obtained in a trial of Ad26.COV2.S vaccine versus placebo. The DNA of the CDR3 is TGCGCCAGCAGTCATGGTGGCTCTCAAGGGCCCTACAATGAGCAGTTCTTC. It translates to CASSHGGSQGPYNEQFF.